This TCR beta chain derives from a study of T cell responses to AZD1222 COVID-19 vaccine. The table came from immunoSEQ multiplex PCR; TCRdb's copy has only in-frame clones and leaves some out. The sample comprises about 110,000 clones, over 75% of which are singletons, and around a sixth rests with the top ten. The CDR3 contains 12 residues. After removal of 7 bases from V and 7 bases from J, the junction contained 8 bases not matched to a gene. CDR1 and CDR2 from the germline V gene are SQVTM and ANQGSEA. Concerning this clone: Its antigen is as yet unknown.

The study's findings and limits: Researchers took repertoire samples only after the peak T cell response had come. Variant regions that are unmutated are reportedly the target of nearly half of spike-specific TCRs. The donors showed a predominance of white British ancestry and of females, with possible underestimation of clonal diversity. Spike-specific TCR breadth rose after two AZD1222 doses, and depth rose as well.

This clonotype was sampled from an adult in good health. The specimen comprised peripheral blood, sampled on day 0 of AZD1222 vaccination. The J gene is TRBJ1-2, the V gene TRBV29-1; 8 positions agree with TRBD1. CDR3 sequence (DNA): TGCAGCGGGGGACAGGAGAAGGTTGGCTACACCTTC. It yields the protein CSGGQEKVGYTF.